The entry below describes one T cell receptor beta chain. This entry belongs to a study of blood T cell repertoires in COVID-19. Across the whole study: Whether acute or convalescent, the COVID-19 samples came from the United States, Italy and Spain. From T cells, B-cell-depleted T cells, or PBMCs came the material, which was cDNA or gDNA.

TCRdb's copy holds only in-frame clones and misses some; the assay was immunoSEQ multiplex PCR. The sample lists approximately 45,000 clones, roughly 90% occurring once. This CDR3 is 14 amino acids long. Germline assignment: CDR1 SGHNT and CDR2 YENEEA. Deletions cut 5 bases from V and 6 bases from J, with 14 bases between. Sequences were obtained from peripheral blood. The chain links TRBV11-3 to TRBJ2-1; no firm D call. The clonotype comes from a human donor in a cohort sampled during active COVID-19. CDR3 loop: CASSEAEGLNEQFF. In DNA, the CDR3 is TGTGCCAGCAGCGAGGCAGAAGGCCTCAATGAGCAGTTCTTC. Full variable domain (rest looked up from reference TRBV11-3 and TRBJ2-1): EAGVVQSPRYKIIEKKQPVAFWCNPISGHNTLYWYLQNLGQGPELLIRYENEEAVDDSQLPKDRFSAERLKGVDSTLKIQPAELGDSAVYLCASSEAEGLNEQFFGPGTRLTVL.